These T cell receptor beta chains were read from a single sample in a study of Graves' ophthalmopathy and Graves' hyperthyroidism. TCRdb redid the calling of the multiplex PCR reads with MiXCR, one entry per CDR3 protein. Of about 740,000 distinct CDR3 sequences listed, roughly 40% are singletons. Source material: peripheral blood. The receptors come from an adult man with Graves' ophthalmopathy. Each CDR3 is given with its conserved first and last residue. Fields, in order: V gene, J gene, CDR3 protein.

V: TRBV10-3
J: TRBJ2-5
CDR3: CASSYGTVQETQYF

V: TRBV10-3
J: TRBJ1-2
CDR3: CAISGGLSHGYTF

V: TRBV25-1
J: TRBJ1-1
CDR3: CASWDKNTEAFF

V: TRBV9
J: TRBJ1-3
CDR3: CASSPVRAGNTIYF

V: TRBV10-3
J: TRBJ2-7
CDR3: CAIGREYEQYF

V: TRBV9
J: TRBJ1-5
CDR3: CASGPGILNQPQHF

V: TRBV10-3
J: TRBJ1-2
CDR3: CASSEAWPGTTF

V: TRBV7-9
J: TRBJ2-7
CDR3: CASSLDDTLLSEQYF

V: TRBV6-1
J: TRBJ1-4
CDR3: CASSTEDSRMFF

V: TRBV7-9
J: TRBJ2-6
CDR3: CASSLYAGTGANVLTF

V: TRBV29-1
J: TRBJ1-2
CDR3: CSVAGQGMFEHTF

V: TRBV9
J: TRBJ1-6
CDR3: CASSGTGWDSPLHF

V: TRBV2
J: TRBJ1-2
CDR3: CASSPGRSYGYTF

V: TRBV5-5
J: TRBJ1-5
CDR3: CASSLRSGRQPQHF

V: TRBV7-9
J: TRBJ2-5
CDR3: CASSRTSGRSQETQYF

V: TRBV12-3/TRBV12-4
J: TRBJ1-3
CDR3: CASRLRQPSIYF

V: TRBV7-9
J: TRBJ2-6
CDR3: CASSKPLSGANVLTF

V: TRBV7-8
J: TRBJ1-3
CDR3: CASSLPLLGYGYTIYF

V: TRBV19
J: TRBJ2-5
CDR3: CASSIPSGGPQETQYF

V: TRBV5-4
J: TRBJ1-1
CDR3: CASSLRGTDLSTEAFF

V: TRBV20-1
J: TRBJ2-7
CDR3: CSAAKSTYEQYF

V: TRBV7-2
J: TRBJ2-5
CDR3: CASSYRTQETQYF

V: TRBV7-9
J: TRBJ1-5
CDR3: CASSLTYTNQPQHF

V: TRBV7-9
J: TRBJ2-6
CDR3: CASSDRELRSGANVLTF

V: TRBV7-2
J: TRBJ2-2
CDR3: CASSRTGSYTGELFF

V: TRBV10-3
J: TRBJ2-6
CDR3: CAISETRGGSGANVLTF

V: TRBV2
J: TRBJ1-4
CDR3: CASTRTPAYNEKLFF

V: TRBV10-3
J: TRBJ1-2
CDR3: CAISMAGLNGYTF

V: TRBV15
J: TRBJ1-6
CDR3: CATSRGTASPLHF